This TCR beta chain was obtained from a study of T-cell reconstitution after alpha-beta-depleted transplantation in children. The CDR3 is 16 amino acids. V was pared by 6 bases and J by 6 bases, with 18 bases between. CDR1 and CDR2 from the germline V gene are MNHEY and SVGEGT. Preparation of the TCRbeta library used unique molecular identifiers. TCRdb reanalysed the PCR reads using MiXCR and keeps one entry per CDR3 protein. Of fewer than 700,000 distinct CDR3 sequences listed, more than 20% are singletons. The TCR comes from a boy in the first two years of life who had a stem cell transplant for acute myeloid leukemia, so the T cells may come from the graft donor. The chain is built from TRBV6-2 or TRBV6-3 and TRBJ2-6; the D gene is possibly TRBD2 (5 bases). Sequencing used PBMCs, mostly from graft donor cells, obtained 360 days after TCRalphabeta/CD19-depleted stem cell transplant. Written as DNA, the CDR3 is TGTGCCAGCAGGGGCGGGCCCGTGAGAGAGGCCAACGTCCTGACTTTC. This encodes CASRGGPVREANVLTF.